The 20 T cell receptor beta chains presented below share a single source sample, sequenced in a study of long-term antiretroviral therapy in people with HIV. Assay version v3.0 of immunoSEQ was used, and it was run at survey level. Produced via immunoSEQ multiplex PCR; TCRdb's table is partial and in-frame only. Of about 24,000 clones listed, roughly 87% are singletons. The sample in question was unsorted PBMCs, obtained 1.8 years before starting antiretroviral therapy. Receptors were obtained from a man aged 45 to 65 with HIV.

V is TRBV10-1 and J is TRBJ2-7, with 7 bases aligning to TRBD1. Unmatched junction bases numbered 13, after V lost 5 bases and J lost 0 bases. Per the germline V gene, CDR1 is WNHNN and CDR2 is SYGVQD (reference sequence). The CDR3 totals 17 residues. CDR3 DNA: TGCGCCAGCAGTCCAACCGACAGGGAGTGGTGCTCCTACGAGCAGTACTTC. It specifies CASSPTDREWCSYEQYF.

This chain uses TRBV6-6 with TRBJ2-7; no definite D call. CDR1 is MNHNY, CDR2 SVGAGI, per germline (reference sequence). With 1 base removed from V and 0 bases from J, the gap between germline ends came to 13 bases. The CDR3 spans 16 residues. The CDR3 DNA sequence: TGTGCCAGCAGTTACTTGGCCTTGGGTAGCTCCTACGAGCAGTACTTC. Amino acids: CASSYLALGSSYEQYF.

This chain joins TRBV2 and TRBJ1-1, with 8 bases that match TRBD1. Germline CDR1 SNHLY, CDR2 FYNNEI. The CDR3 is 14 amino acids. Germline trimming cut 6 bases from V and 3 bases from J; bases unmatched to any gene: 6. CDR3 protein: CASSSTGADTEAFF. As DNA, the CDR3 is TGTGCCAGCAGCTCGACAGGGGCGGACACTGAAGCTTTCTTT.

The chain recombines TRBV6-6 with TRBJ1-1; unclear D gene. In germline, CDR1 is MNHNY, CDR2 SVGAGI (reference sequence). The CDR3 spans 13 residues. V shed 8 bases and J shed 2 bases, with 12 bases lying between them. The CDR3 sequence: CASASRQNTEAFF. CDR3 nucleotides: TGTGCCAGCGCTTCCCGGCAAAACACTGAAGCTTTCTTT.

The chain employs TRBV25-1 and TRBJ2-3, with 8 positions matching TRBD2. V was clipped by 3 bases and J by 0 bases; unmatched bases: 5. The CDR3 has 16 amino acids. Germline lookup yields CDR1 MGHDK and CDR2 SYGVNS. CDR3 DNA sequence: TGTGCCAGCAGTGATCTCGGGGGGGGGAGCACAGATACGCAGTATTTT. It codes for CASSDLGGGSTDTQYF.

J is TRBJ2-5 and V is TRBV7-3; a possible D gene is TRBD1 (6 bases). The CDR3 consists of 14 residues. Germline V gives CDR1 SGHTA, CDR2 FQGTGA. V lost 1 base and J lost 5, with 11 bases in between. CDR3 sequence reads: CASSLNAGEETQYF. The CDR3 DNA reads TGTGCCAGCAGCTTAAATGCAGGGGAGGAGACCCAGTACTTC.

The rearrangement links TRBV4-3 to TRBJ2-7, with a possible D match to TRBD2 (6 bases). Deletions cut 1 base from V and 2 bases from J, with 15 bases between. The CDR3 has 16 residues. CDR1 is LGHNA and CDR2 is YSLEER in the germline V gene. CDR3 sequence reads: CASSQGPAGPTYEQYF. The CDR3 DNA sequence: TGCGCCAGCAGCCAAGGCCCGGCGGGGCCCACCTACGAGCAGTACTTC.

The chain has TRBV5-1 and TRBJ1-1, with 7 positions matching TRBD1. V lost 4 bases to trimming and J lost 5 bases; unmatched junction nucleotides: 11. Germline CDR1 SGHRS, CDR2 YFSETQ. This CDR3 comprises 15 residues. CDR3 nucleotide sequence: TGCGCCAGCAGCCGTCGACAGGGAGTTAAGACTGAAGCTTTCTTT. Protein: CASSRRQGVKTEAFF.

The chain uses TRBV11-1 and TRBJ2-1, with a tentative D call TRBD2 (6 bases). CDR1 is SGHAT, CDR2 FQDESV, per germline (reference sequence). The CDR3 runs 13 residues. V dropped 1 base and J dropped 8 bases, with 9 bases sitting between them. DNA for the CDR3: TGTGCCAGCAGCTTAGGACTAGTCGATGAGCAGTTCTTC. Translating it yields CASSLGLVDEQFF. The full variable domain, rest sourced from reference TRBV11-1 and TRBJ2-1, is EAEVAQSPRYKITEKSQAVAFWCDPISGHATLYWYRQILGQGPELLVQFQDESVVDDSQLPKDRFSAERLKGVDSTLKIQPAELGDSAMYLCASSLGLVDEQFFGPGTRLTVL.

The chain carries TRBV10-3 and TRBJ1-3; 10 bases fit TRBD1. The germline V gene has CDR1 ENHRY and CDR2 SYGVKD. The CDR3 is made up of 16 amino acids. V was pared by 3 bases and J by 2 bases, with 4 bases of the junction left unmatched. The CDR3 region has the DNA TGTGCCATCAGTGAACGGACAGGGGGAGCTGGAAACACCATATATTTT. Amino acids: CAISERTGGAGNTIYF.

The V and J genes are TRBV11-3 and TRBJ2-2, with D unclear. Trimming removed 0 bases at V and 5 bases at J, with 7 bases between. This CDR3 has 14 residues. CDR1 and CDR2 (germline): SGHNT, YENEEA. The CDR3 is CASSLDRFTGELFF. CDR3 sequence (DNA): TGTGCCAGCAGCTTAGATCGGTTTACCGGGGAGCTGTTTTTT.

This chain connects TRBV5-1 to TRBJ1-1; D remains ambiguous. From germline, CDR1 is SGHRS and CDR2 YFSETQ. The V end was cut by 2 bases, the J end by 1 base, with 9 bases between. This CDR3 spans 14 amino acids. The CDR3: CASSFDGSNTEAFF. The CDR3 coding sequence is TGCGCCAGCAGCTTCGACGGATCGAACACTGAAGCTTTCTTT.

CDR3 region: CASSKGDPPGANVLTF. CDR3 bases: TGTGCCAGCAGCAAAGGGGATCCGCCTGGGGCCAACGTCCTGACTTTC. The chain recombines TRBV21-1 with TRBJ2-6. TRBV21-1 is designated a pseudogene. This CDR3 has 16 residues.

The chain links TRBV5-1 to TRBJ2-1; unclear D gene. CDR3 length: 13 amino acids. Germline V gene data show CDR1 as SGHRS and CDR2 as YFSETQ. V lost 0 bases to trimming and J lost 9 bases, with 10 bases between them. The CDR3, as DNA: TGCGCCAGCAGCTTGGCCCCGTCCGGTGAGCAGTTCTTC. Its protein product is CASSLAPSGEQFF.

V and J are TRBV14 and TRBJ1-4, with D unclear. Germline loops: CDR1 SGHDN, CDR2 FVKESK. The CDR3 totals 12 residues. Deletions cut 4 bases from V and 5 bases from J, with 5 bases between. The CDR3 region has the DNA TGTGCCAGCAGCCCGCCAAATGAAAAACTGTTTTTT. It specifies CASSPPNEKLFF.

DNA for the CDR3: TGTGCCAGCACCTCGCCGAACACCGGGGAGCTGTTTTTT. It specifies CASTSPNTGELFF. V is TRBV6-5 and J is TRBJ2-2, with unresolved D. Deletions cut 7 bases from V and 0 bases from J, with 6 bases between. The CDR3 has 13 residues. The germline V gene has CDR1 MNHEY and CDR2 SVGAGI.

The rearrangement uses TRBV4-1 and TRBJ2-5; a weak D match, TRBD1 (5 bases). V was shortened by 4 bases and J by 2 bases, with 14 bases between the two germline ends. The CDR3 consists of 15 residues. CDR1 and CDR2 (germline): MGHRA, YSYEKL. The CDR3 region is CASSRQGWGQETQYF. CDR3 nucleotides: TGCGCCAGCAGCCGCCAGGGATGGGGACAAGAGACCCAGTACTTC.

This chain links TRBV13 with TRBJ2-3; TRBD2 aligns across 8 bases. Germline loops: CDR1 PRHDT, CDR2 FYEKMQ (reference sequence). Unmatched junction bases numbered 10, after V lost 5 bases and J lost 15 bases. This CDR3 has 12 amino acids. CDR3: CASSRGGVSYYF. The CDR3 region has the DNA TGTGCCAGCAGCCGGGGGGGGGTGAGCTATTATTTT.

This chain links TRBV9 with TRBJ2-3; D possibly matches TRBD1 or TRBD2 (5 bases each). Germline V gene data show CDR1 as SGDLS and CDR2 as YYNGEE. The V and J ends lost 0 bases and 0 bases respectively, with 8 bases between them. This CDR3 contains 15 residues. In DNA, the CDR3 is TGTGCCAGCAGCGTAGGGGACGGTAGCACAGATACGCAGTATTTT. It specifies CASSVGDGSTDTQYF.

CDR3: CASSDFRRELIHEQYF. The CDR3 DNA is TGCGCCAGCAGTGACTTTCGGCGGGAGCTTATCCACGAGCAGTACTTC. The genes are TRBV10-2 and TRBJ2-7; 7 nucleotides match TRBD2. CDR1 is WSHSY and CDR2 is SAAADI in the germline V gene. The V and J ends lost 3 bases and 5 bases, in that order; junction bases with no gene match: 13. The length of the CDR3 is 16 residues.